What follows are 10 T cell receptor beta chains derived from one specimen sequenced in a study of T cell responses to AZD1222 COVID-19 vaccine. The data were produced by immunoSEQ multiplex PCR, yet TCRdb's version contains in-frame clones alone and is incomplete. The sample shows some 200,000 clones, around 94% of them seen only once. Material: peripheral blood, obtained 28 days after the second dose of the MenACWY control vaccine. These receptors originate from an adult who received the MenACWY meningococcal vaccine as a control.

The V and J genes are TRBV5-1 and TRBJ2-7, with D possibly being TRBD1 (6 bases). Trimming stripped 5 bases from V and 0 bases from J, with 12 bases between. CDR3 size: 14 residues. CDR1 and CDR2 (germline): SGHRS, YFSETQ. CDR3 nucleotide sequence: TGCGCCAGCAGGACCGGGACACCCTCCTACGAGCAGTACTTC. Its translation: CASRTGTPSYEQYF.

The rearrangement uses TRBV4-2 and TRBJ1-1; 9 bases are a match to TRBD1. J gave up 6 bases and V 7 bases, and 15 bases lay outside the gene matches. Germline V gene sequence: CDR1 LGHNA, CDR2 YNFKEQ. This CDR3 has 16 amino acids. As DNA, the CDR3 is TGTGCCAGCACCAACCAACCCCCGACAGGGGGGCCTGAAGCTTTCTTT. Amino acids: CASTNQPPTGGPEAFF.

The chain is built from TRBV28 and TRBJ1-5, with TRBD1 identical over 9 bases. The germline CDR1 and CDR2 sequences are MDHEN and SYDVKM. The CDR3 is 15 residues long. V was pared by 3 bases and J by 2 bases, with 2 bases of the junction left unmatched. CDR3 in DNA: TGTGCCAGCAGTTTGACAGGGGGGCGCAATCAGCCCCAGCATTTT. This gives the protein CASSLTGGRNQPQHF.

The chain employs TRBV11-2 and TRBJ1-2, with 8 nucleotides matching TRBD1. This CDR3 has 18 amino acids. Germline V gene sequence: CDR1 SGHAT, CDR2 FQNNGV. V was pared by 0 bases and J by 5 bases, with 14 bases of the junction left unmatched. The DNA of the CDR3 is TGTGCCAGCAGCTTAGATGGAGACAGGGGCGTTGAGTATTATGGCTACACCTTC. Amino acids: CASSLDGDRGVEYYGYTF.

CDR3 nucleotides: TGTGCCAGCAGCTCTCCGGGGGACGGCTACACCTTC. Its translation is CASSSPGDGYTF. The chain has TRBV11-3 and TRBJ1-2; maybe TRBD1 (5 bases). The CDR3 has 12 amino acids. The V end lost 4 bases, the J end lost 8 bases, and 11 bases lay between the germline ends. Germline assignment: CDR1 SGHNT and CDR2 YENEEA.

The gene calls are TRBV30 and TRBJ1-4; no definite D call. Trimming cost V 0 bases and J 0 bases, with 8 bases left between them. Per the germline V gene, CDR1 is GTSNPN and CDR2 is SVGIG (reference sequence). The CDR3 length is 15 residues. The CDR3 coding sequence is TGTGCCTGGAGTGTAAGTTCTGCAACTAATGAAAAACTGTTTTTT. Translation: CAWSVSSATNEKLFF.

The CDR3 is CASCGQGYTGELFF. The CDR3 DNA reads as TGTGCCAGTTGCGGACAGGGCTACACCGGGGAGCTGTTTTTT. The V call is TRBV19, the J call TRBJ2-2; 8 bases are shared with TRBD1. From germline, CDR1 is LNHDA and CDR2 SQIVND (reference sequence). This CDR3 region has 14 residues. Trimming at V came to 8 bases and at J to 3 bases, leaving 5 bases not matched to a gene. The full variable domain, with the rest looked up from reference TRBV19 and TRBJ2-2, is DGGITQSPKYLFRKEGQNVTLSCEQNLNHDAMYWYRQDPGQGLRLIYYSQIVNDFQKGDIAEGYSVSREKKESFPLTVTSAQKNPTAFYLCASCGQGYTGELFFGEGSRLTVL.

The chain links TRBV10-3 to TRBJ2-7; D unresolved. V lost 6 bases, J lost 0 bases, and 12 bases lay in between. Germline lookup yields CDR1 ENHRY and CDR2 SYGVKD. The CDR3 covers 14 residues. The CDR3 loop is CAIRAATSSYEQYF. Here the CDR3 DNA reads TGTGCCATCAGGGCAGCCACCAGCTCCTACGAGCAGTACTTC.

The rearrangement joins TRBV27 to TRBJ1-1; D is ambiguous. This CDR3 has 13 amino acids. Germline V CDR1 and CDR2: MNHEY, SMNVEV (reference sequence). Trimming cost V 8 bases and J 3 bases, with 13 bases left between them. CDR3 protein: CASAGILDTEAFF. DNA for the CDR3: TGTGCCAGCGCGGGGATTTTGGACACTGAAGCTTTCTTT.

This sequence joins TRBV27 and TRBJ1-2, with TRBD1 as a possible D gene (5 bases). The ends were cut back, 5 bases at V and 7 bases at J, with 8 bases in the middle. The CDR3 totals 11 residues. Germline lookup yields CDR1 MNHEY and CDR2 SMNVEV (reference sequence). The CDR3 region is CASSTGGGYTF. The CDR3 region has the DNA TGTGCCAGCAGTACCGGGGGTGGCTACACCTTC.